Following are 9 T cell receptor beta chains from one sample sequenced in a study of blood T cells in healthy people across ages. The second PCR ran roughly 6 to 11 cycles with a sample-barcoded 5' primer and J-beta primers. One entry per CDR3 protein, called by TCRdb with MiXCR from the 5' RACE reads. This sample carries 590,000 or so distinct CDR3 sequences, about 30% of them seen once, and the ten largest clones take 15% to 19%. Material for sequencing was blood. All receptors derive from a woman older than 75 in good health.

A single count supports this clonotype. A single base separates this from a much larger clone, so it may be a read error. The chain is built from TRBV6-5 and TRBJ1-6; D is uncertain. CDR1 and CDR2 from the germline V gene are MNHEY and SVGAGI. The CDR3 is 17 residues long. The CDR3 region is CASSYSTRSSYNLPLHF. For the CDR3, the DNA is TGTGCCAGCAGTTACTCGACAAGGAGCTCCTATAATTTACCCCTCCACTTT.

This clonotype came up many times. CDR3 in DNA: TGTGCCAGCGGAACTGCTAGCGGGAATGAGCAGTTCTTC. Amino acids: CASGTASGNEQFF. The genes are TRBV9 and TRBJ2-1; TRBD2 matches 8 bases. The V gene's germline CDR1 is SGDLS and CDR2 YYNGEE. J lost 7 bases, V lost 7 bases, and 7 bases had no gene match. CDR3 length equals 13 residues.

This clonotype has a count of ten or more. This rearrangement joins TRBV21-1 to TRBJ2-7; TRBD1, the table's D call, was not compared with the DNA. TRBV21-1 is termed a pseudogene. The CDR3 runs 16 residues. In DNA, the CDR3 is TGTGCCAGCAGCTCCCAGGCAGGGGTTTCCTCCTACGAGCAGTACTTC. Protein: CASSSQAGVSSYEQYF.

In its sample, this clonotype was seen many times. The chain employs TRBV12-3 or TRBV12-4 and TRBJ2-1; 8 nucleotides match TRBD1. Unmatched junction bases numbered 20, after V lost 6 bases and J lost 4 bases. The CDR3 extends over 19 amino acids. In nucleotides, the CDR3 is TGTGCCAGCAGCCTACTAGCCCTTCGACAGGGGATGGGTTACAATGAGCAGTTCTTC. Amino acid sequence: CASSLLALRQGMGYNEQFF.

Only a few counts were recorded for this clonotype. This chain uses TRBV6-2 or TRBV6-3 with TRBJ1-5; the match to TRBD1 covers 12 bases. Germline CDR1 is MNHEY and CDR2 is SVGEGT. This CDR3 has 18 amino acids. The junction had 8 bases not matched to a gene; V was cut back by 3 bases and J by 2 bases. This CDR3 is CASSYPGQGARGNQPQHF. Here the CDR3 DNA reads TGTGCCAGCAGTTATCCGGGACAGGGGGCGCGCGGCAATCAGCCCCAGCATTTT.

The chain has TRBV18 and TRBJ2-7, with D perhaps TRBD1 (6 bases). The CDR3 has 14 amino acids. Germline loops: CDR1 KGHSH, CDR2 LQKENI. Trimming took 3 bases from V and 6 from J, leaving 15 bases between them. The CDR3: CASSPAQQGGEQYF. The CDR3 DNA reads as TGTGCCAGCTCACCCGCTCAACAGGGTGGCGAGCAGTACTTC.

As regards this clonotype: Being one base from a much bigger clone, this may be a read error. This rearrangement joins TRBV5-1 to TRBJ1-2, with TRBD1 identical over 8 bases. The CDR3 runs to 17 residues. With 3 bases clipped from V and 0 bases from J, the junction kept 10 bases outside the gene matches. Germline assignment: CDR1 SGHRS and CDR2 YFSETQ. DNA for the CDR3: TGCGCCAGCAGCTCGGCGGGGACAGGCGCCGCTAACTATGGCTACACCTTC. Translation: CASSSAGTGAANYGYTF.

This clonotype was seen ten or more times. The chain links TRBV9 to TRBJ2-7; D is tentatively TRBD1 or TRBD2 (6 bases each). The CDR3 length is 16 residues. Germline-derived CDR1 and CDR2 are SGDLS and YYNGEE. The V and J ends lost 2 bases and 6 bases respectively, with 21 bases between them. The CDR3 coding sequence is TGTGCCAGCAGCGTCGAAGGTAGGGGGGCGGTCGGCGAGCAGTACTTC. It yields the protein CASSVEGRGAVGEQYF.

This clonotype came up many times. This chain joins TRBV20-1 and TRBJ2-1; possibly TRBD1 for D (6 bases). Deletions cut 6 bases from V and 7 bases from J, with 13 bases between. CDR1 DFQATT and CDR2 SNEGSKA come from the germline V gene (reference sequence). CDR3 length: 12 amino acids. Written as DNA, the CDR3 is TGCAGTGCCAGGGGCCAGAGAAATGAGCAGTTCTTC. It translates to CSARGQRNEQFF.